This entry features one T cell receptor (beta chain) sequence. This sample is drawn from a study of T cells in tuberculosis. Per the germline V gene, CDR1 is SGHKS and CDR2 is YYEKEE (reference sequence). CDR3 length equals 19 residues. V shed 4 bases, J shed 0 bases, and the junction held 16 bases outside the gene matches. This table comes from immunoSEQ multiplex PCR, and its TCRdb copy is limited to in-frame clones, with some not included. The sample has 25,000 to 35,000 clones; 90% to 95% are singletons. Tuberculin skin test and IGRA determined adolescents' latent tuberculosis status at entry. This receptor was obtained from a donor aged 10-29 years with latent tuberculosis or without tuberculosis infection. V usage is TRBV5-5 and J usage is TRBJ2-4; 7 bases fit TRBD1. The sample consisted of PBMCs. CDR3 amino acids: CASSPDRVGEFLAKNIQYF. The CDR3 DNA reads TGTGCCAGCAGCCCAGACAGGGTCGGGGAATTTCTAGCCAAAAACATTCAGTACTTC.